The present TCR beta chain was sequenced within a study of PD-L1 blockade in urothelial cancer. Time point given: pretreatment peripheral blood. Patients had urothelial carcinoma that was locally advanced or metastatic. Pretreatment and on-treatment samples were taken, numbering 1 to 8 per patient. The CDR3 covers 14 residues. Germline lookup yields CDR1 SGHTA and CDR2 FQGNSA. V shed 5 bases and J 3 bases; nucleotides not matched to a gene: 6. The method was immunoSEQ multiplex PCR; TCRdb's version includes in-frame clones alone and lacks a portion of them. The sample lists some 50,000 clones, roughly 85% seen once, with about 15% in the top ten.

The rearrangement joins TRBV7-2 to TRBJ2-7; 8 bases map to TRBD2. The sequence was collected from a woman aged 60-75 years with urothelial cancer. Sequencing used PBMCs, obtained around atezolizumab (anti-PD-L1) treatment. In DNA, the CDR3 is TGTGCCAGCAGCCACGACGGGGGGGGCTACGAGCAGTACTTC. Amino acids: CASSHDGGGYEQYF.